A single sample gave rise to the 2 T cell receptor beta chains below, sequenced in a study of T cells in Graves' hyperthyroidism and ophthalmopathy. Amplification targeted TCR beta CDR3 regions from RNA transcripts. The HTBI primer set drove a first-round RT-PCR of the TCR CDR3. TCRdb passed the multiplex PCR reads through MiXCR, listing each CDR3 protein once. The sample comprises around 300,000 distinct CDR3 sequences, roughly an eighth of which are singletons, and approximately 7.9% rests with the top ten. What was sequenced was blood. Source of these receptors: a woman aged 35 to 49 with Graves' hyperthyroidism.

In its sample, this clonotype was seen many times. The chain joins TRBV11-2 to TRBJ2-3, with 11 bases fitting TRBD1. The germline gives CDR1 SGHAT, CDR2 FQNNGV. This CDR3 comprises 17 residues. The junction had 3 bases not matched to a gene; V was cut back by 1 base and J by 0 bases. The CDR3 is CASSLGGTGGSTDTQYF. The CDR3 DNA reads TGTGCCAGCAGCTTAGGAGGGACAGGGGGAAGCACAGATACGCAGTATTTT.

This clonotype was seen many times. This chain connects TRBV12-3 or TRBV12-4 to TRBJ1-1; maybe TRBD1 (6 bases). This CDR3 has 12 residues. V lost 1 base to trimming and J lost 7 bases, with 7 bases between them. This CDR3 is CASSLEGGEAFF. CDR3 DNA: TGTGCCAGCAGTTTAGAAGGGGGTGAAGCTTTCTTT.